This T cell receptor (beta chain) was identified in a study of blood T cell repertoires in COVID-19. As for the study in general: Donors in the United States, Italy and Spain gave samples during acute or convalescent COVID-19. T cells, B-cell-depleted T cells, or PBMCs supplied cDNA or gDNA.

Trimming at V came to 0 bases and at J to 1 base, leaving 6 bases not matched to a gene. CDR1 is WNHNN and CDR2 is SYGVQD in the germline V gene (reference sequence). This CDR3 region has 17 residues. Participants came from 24 US areas, aged roughly 18 to 100 years. Produced via immunoSEQ multiplex PCR; TCRdb's table is partial and in-frame only. Of about 150,000 clones listed, 88% are singletons. The receptor was derived from a woman in her thirties with acute COVID-19. J is TRBJ2-5 and V is TRBV10-1; 9 bases are shared with TRBD1. Specimen: PBMCs or T cells enriched from blood (not recorded which). CDR3 bases: TGCGCCAGCAGTGAGTCTCCGGGACAGGGCGCCCAAGAGACCCAGTACTTC. It yields the protein CASSESPGQGAQETQYF.